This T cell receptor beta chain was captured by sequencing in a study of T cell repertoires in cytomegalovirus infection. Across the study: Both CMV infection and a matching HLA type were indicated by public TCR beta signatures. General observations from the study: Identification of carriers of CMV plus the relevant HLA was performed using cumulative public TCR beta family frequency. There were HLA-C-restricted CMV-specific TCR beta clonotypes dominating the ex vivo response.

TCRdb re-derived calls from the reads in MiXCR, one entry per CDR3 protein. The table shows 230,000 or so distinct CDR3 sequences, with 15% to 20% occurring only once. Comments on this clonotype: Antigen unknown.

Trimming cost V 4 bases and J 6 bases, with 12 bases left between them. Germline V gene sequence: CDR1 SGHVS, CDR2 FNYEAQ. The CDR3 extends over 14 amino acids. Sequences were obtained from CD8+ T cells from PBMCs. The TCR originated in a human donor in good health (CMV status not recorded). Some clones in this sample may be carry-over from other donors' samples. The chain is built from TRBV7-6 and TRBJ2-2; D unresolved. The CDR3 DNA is TGTGCCAGCAGCTCGAACAGTGCCGCCGGGGAGCTGTTTTTT. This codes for CASSSNSAAGELFF.